The 7 T cell receptor beta chains in this list originate from one sample, sequenced in a study of blood T cell repertoires in COVID-19. Data came from immunoSEQ multiplex PCR; TCRdb stores just in-frame clones and leaves some out. Of roughly 120,000 clones listed, under 90% were seen once; the top ten hold over 9%. Material: peripheral blood. These TCRs come from a woman aged 55-69 years with acute or convalescent COVID-19.

This chain connects TRBV3-1 (or the pseudogene TRBV3-2) to TRBJ1-2; D is undetermined. The CDR3 is made up of 11 amino acids. Germline V gives CDR1 LGHDT, CDR2 YNNKEL (reference sequence). Trimming pared 5 bases from V and 8 bases from J, leaving 9 bases between. The CDR3: CASSLGGGYTF. The DNA of the CDR3 is TGTGCCAGCAGCTTAGGAGGGGGCTACACCTTC.

The V and J genes are TRBV7-9 and TRBJ1-6; a weak D match, TRBD1 (6 bases). Germline CDR1 reads SEHNR; CDR2 reads FQNEAQ (reference sequence). The CDR3 contains 18 residues. Trimming shortened V by 10 bases and J by 0 bases, and 22 bases separated the two germline ends. The DNA of the CDR3 is TGTGCCACCCCACGGGCAGGGGAACTTAGCTCCTATAATTCACCCCTCCACTTT. Protein: CATPRAGELSSYNSPLHF. The full variable domain, with the rest looked up from reference TRBV7-9 and TRBJ1-6, is DTGVSQNPRHKITKRGQNVTFRCDPISEHNRLYWYRQTLGQGPEFLTYFQNEAQLEKSRLLSDRFSAERPKGSFSTLEIQRTEQGDSAMYLCATPRAGELSSYNSPLHFGNGTRLTVT.

The CDR3 sequence: CASSETNLGTGLNTEAFF. For the CDR3, the DNA is TGTGCCAGCAGCGAAACAAACTTGGGGACAGGTCTGAACACTGAAGCTTTCTTT. The rearrangement uses TRBV9 and TRBJ1-1, with 8 bases that match TRBD1. The CDR3 spans 18 residues. CDR1 is SGDLS, CDR2 YYNGEE, per germline. The J segment lost 0 bases and the V segment lost 3 bases, leaving 13 bases of the junction unmatched.

A remark on this clone: Other DNA variants within this sample encode the same CDR3. The J gene is TRBJ1-2, the V gene TRBV5-1; 10 bases are shared with TRBD1. The V segment lost 0 bases and the J segment 4 bases; nucleotides outside the gene matches: 0. CDR1 and CDR2 from the germline V gene are SGHRS and YFSETQ. The CDR3 has 14 amino acids. The CDR3 loop is CASSLGTGGYGYTF. The CDR3 region has the DNA TGCGCCAGCAGCTTGGGGACAGGGGGCTATGGCTACACCTTC.

V and J are TRBV7-2 and TRBJ2-1; weak D call: TRBD2 (6 bases). Germline CDR1 reads SGHTA; CDR2 reads FQGNSA. The V and J ends lost 4 bases and 2 bases respectively, with 12 bases between them. The CDR3 contains 15 residues. For the CDR3, the DNA is TGTGCCAGCAGCTGGGACTCACTAACCTACAATGAGCAGTTCTTC. This sequence encodes CASSWDSLTYNEQFF.

Points on this clone: Mismatch with germline at one junction end may stem from a read error. The gene calls are TRBV30 and TRBJ1-2; D unclear. The germline gives CDR1 GTSNPN, CDR2 SVGIG (reference sequence). The CDR3 has 10 residues. In DNA form, the CDR3 reads TGTGCCTGGAGTGTACGGAGGGTCTCCTTC. Its translation: CAWSVRRVSF.

The gene calls are TRBV4-1 and TRBJ1-5; D is unclear. Germline CDR1 MGHRA, CDR2 YSYEKL. The CDR3 runs to 13 residues. V shed 2 bases and J shed 9 bases, with 11 bases lying between them. CDR3 sequence reads: CASSQLGGWPQHF. The CDR3 bases are TGCGCCAGCAGCCAATTAGGCGGGTGGCCCCAGCATTTT.